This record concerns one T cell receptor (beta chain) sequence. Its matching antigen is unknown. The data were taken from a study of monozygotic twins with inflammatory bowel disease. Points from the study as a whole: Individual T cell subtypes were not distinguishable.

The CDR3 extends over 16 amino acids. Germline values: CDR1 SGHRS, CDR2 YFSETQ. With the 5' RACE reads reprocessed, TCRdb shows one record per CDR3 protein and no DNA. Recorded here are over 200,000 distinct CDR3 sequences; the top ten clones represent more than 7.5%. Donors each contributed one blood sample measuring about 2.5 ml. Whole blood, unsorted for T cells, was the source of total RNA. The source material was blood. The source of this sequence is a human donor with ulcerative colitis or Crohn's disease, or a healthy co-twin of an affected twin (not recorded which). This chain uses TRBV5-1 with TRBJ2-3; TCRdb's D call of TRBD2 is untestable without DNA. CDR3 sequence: CASSLTSGGAGDTQYF.